Below, 30 T cell receptor beta chains from the same sample are listed, as sequenced in a study of control samples from healthy donors and cancer patients. Using immunoSEQ multiplex PCR, the repertoire was profiled, and TCRdb retains in-frame clones only, with some absent. The sample contains 50,000 or so clones, roughly 96% of which appear only once. Sequenced: blood. The source of these receptors is a young man in good health.

The chain has TRBV24-1 and TRBJ2-5, with no clear D. The CDR3 covers 12 residues. V was trimmed by 0 bases and J by 5 bases, leaving 3 bases between them. CDR1 is KGHDR, CDR2 SFDVKD, per germline. This chain's CDR3 is CATSDLRETQYF. CDR3 nucleotides: TGTGCCACCAGTGATTTGCGGGAGACCCAGTACTTC.

This chain joins TRBV28 and TRBJ2-5, with TRBD2 as a possible D gene (5 bases). This CDR3 is built from 14 residues. Trimming cost V 5 bases and J 1 base, with 11 bases left between them. In germline, CDR1 is MDHEN, CDR2 SYDVKM. The CDR3 sequence: CASSTTAGQETQYF. The CDR3 DNA reads as TGTGCCAGCAGTACCACGGCGGGCCAAGAGACCCAGTACTTC.

The chain recombines TRBV9 with TRBJ2-5; 8 nucleotides agree with TRBD2. The trim removed 0 bases at V and 0 bases at J, leaving 4 bases unmatched. The CDR3 is made up of 16 amino acids. Germline V lookup: CDR1 SGDLS, CDR2 YYNGEE. The CDR3 loop reads CASSVATGGNQETQYF. CDR3 DNA sequence: TGTGCCAGCAGCGTAGCGACGGGAGGGAACCAAGAGACCCAGTACTTC.

V and J are TRBV5-1 and TRBJ2-7, with D possibly TRBD2 on 6 matching bases. The germline V gene encodes CDR1 SGHRS and CDR2 YFSETQ. There are 12 residues in the CDR3. Trimming pared 2 bases from V and 3 bases from J, leaving 6 bases between. CDR3 loop: CASSFSGYEQYF. The CDR3 DNA is TGCGCCAGCAGCTTTAGCGGCTACGAGCAGTACTTC. Complete variable domain (other parts from reference TRBV5-1 and TRBJ2-7): KAGVTQTPRYLIKTRGQQVTLSCSPISGHRSVSWYQQTPGQGLQFLFEYFSETQRNKGNFPGRFSGRQFSNSRSEMNVSTLELGDSALYLCASSFSGYEQYFGPGTRLTVT.

The chain employs TRBV27 and TRBJ1-5; D gene uncertain. Trimming stripped 2 bases from V and 6 bases from J, with 8 bases between. CDR3 length: 13 residues. CDR1 is MNHEY, CDR2 SMNVEV, per germline (reference sequence). CDR3 DNA sequence: TGTGCCAGCAGTTTAGGAAGCGCTCAGCCCCAGCATTTT. Translating gives CASSLGSAQPQHF.

J is TRBJ2-3 and V is TRBV24-1; weak D call: TRBD2 (6 bases). CDR3 length: 17 amino acids. Germline V gives CDR1 KGHDR, CDR2 SFDVKD. Trimming took off 9 bases at V and 5 bases at J, with 26 bases between the two ends. DNA of the CDR3: TGTGCCACCGGACGGCGCGCGGGGCTAGCTGACGTAGATACGCAGTATTTT. It translates to CATGRRAGLADVDTQYF.

This clone was recorded only once. V gene TRBV28 combines with J gene TRBJ2-7; 7 bases fit TRBD2. The junction had 2 bases not matched to a gene; V was cut back by 2 bases and J by 1 base. The germline gives CDR1 MDHEN, CDR2 SYDVKM. The CDR3 consists of 14 residues. The CDR3 spells CASSLAGASYEQYF. CDR3 in DNA: TGTGCCAGCAGTTTAGCGGGAGCTTCCTACGAGCAGTACTTC.

The J gene is TRBJ2-7, the V gene TRBV4-3; D ambiguous. The CDR3 is made up of 16 amino acids. Germline CDR1 LGHNA, CDR2 YSLEER. The ends were cut back, 2 bases at V and 2 bases at J, with 16 bases in the middle. In DNA form, the CDR3 reads TGCGCCAGCAGCCAAACCCCAGGATACCCACCCTACGAGCAGTACTTC. It codes for CASSQTPGYPPYEQYF.

The chain is built from TRBV19 and TRBJ2-2; possible D gene TRBD2, 6 bases. V was cut by 6 bases and J by 5 bases, with 13 bases left in between. CDR3 length equals 14 residues. Germline V lookup: CDR1 LNHDA, CDR2 SQIVND (reference sequence). Written as DNA, the CDR3 is TGTGCCAGTAGAGTCGGACTAATGACCGGGGAGCTGTTTTTT. It yields the protein CASRVGLMTGELFF.

This sequence joins TRBV7-8 and TRBJ2-1; no reliable D call. Germline V gene sequence: CDR1 SGHVS, CDR2 FQNEAQ. The CDR3 is 12 amino acids. Trimming cost V 4 bases and J 9 bases, with 10 bases left between them. The DNA of the CDR3 is TGTGCCAGCAGCTGGCATAGTACTGAGCAGTTCTTC. This codes for CASSWHSTEQFF.

This clone appeared a single time. The chain recombines TRBV28 with TRBJ2-7, with 9 bases identical to TRBD2. Germline CDR1 reads MDHEN; CDR2 reads SYDVKM. J lost 4 bases, V lost 3 bases, and 10 bases had no gene match. This CDR3 has 16 amino acids. The CDR3 reads CASSFGPGTSSYEQYF. CDR3 DNA: TGTGCCAGCAGTTTTGGACCCGGGACTAGCAGTTACGAGCAGTACTTC.

This chain uses TRBV4-1 with TRBJ2-2; 8 nucleotides agree with TRBD1. Trimming took 2 bases from V and 6 from J; bases not matched to a gene: 5. Germline lookup yields CDR1 MGHRA and CDR2 YSYEKL. CDR3 length: 15 residues. CDR3 nucleotides: TGCGCCAGCAGCCAAATACAGGGGGTTCCCGGGGAGCTGTTTTTT. It is translated as CASSQIQGVPGELFF.

The CDR3 region has the DNA TGTGCCAGCAGCTTAGTCCCGTACCATGAGCAGTTCTTC. It specifies CASSLVPYHEQFF. V usage is TRBV7-8 and J usage is TRBJ2-1; no clear D. CDR1 SGHVS and CDR2 FQNEAQ come from the germline V gene. The CDR3 covers 13 residues. Trimming removed 1 base from V and 8 bases from J, with 9 bases in between.

The V and J genes are TRBV28 and TRBJ2-6; no definite D call. Trimming pared 6 bases from V and 0 bases from J, leaving 15 bases between. The CDR3 is 17 amino acids. Germline V gene sequence: CDR1 MDHEN, CDR2 SYDVKM. The CDR3 DNA reads as TGTGCCAGCAGGGGGATGCTAGGTAGCTCTGGGGCCAACGTCCTGACTTTC. Amino acid sequence: CASRGMLGSSGANVLTF.

The CDR3 spells CASSPSTDTQYF. The CDR3 DNA is TGTGCCAGCAGCCCGAGCACAGATACGCAGTATTTT. This chain connects TRBV9 to TRBJ2-3; D unclear. V shed 4 bases and J shed 0 bases, with 3 bases lying between them. This CDR3 comprises 12 residues. From germline, CDR1 is SGDLS and CDR2 YYNGEE.

The chain has TRBV7-6 and TRBJ2-7; D is uncertain. Trimming left V 4 bases short and J 1 base short, with 11 bases between. Germline V CDR1 and CDR2: SGHVS, FNYEAQ. The CDR3 loop spans 14 amino acids. The CDR3 is CASSSRTNSYEQYF. CDR3 nucleotides: TGTGCCAGCAGCTCACGGACGAATTCCTACGAGCAGTACTTC.

The chain is built from TRBV19 and TRBJ2-1, with TRBD2 identical over 9 bases. This CDR3 spans 15 amino acids. Per the germline V gene, CDR1 is LNHDA and CDR2 is SQIVND (reference sequence). The V and J ends lost 5 bases and 3 bases, in that order; junction bases with no gene match: 5. Written as DNA, the CDR3 is TGTGCCAGTAGTCCCCTAGCGGGACACTACAATGAGCAGTTCTTC. Amino acids: CASSPLAGHYNEQFF. Based on the CDR3 plus reference TRBV19 and TRBJ2-1, the full variable domain is DGGITQSPKYLFRKEGQNVTLSCEQNLNHDAMYWYRQDPGQGLRLIYYSQIVNDFQKGDIAEGYSVSREKKESFPLTVTSAQKNPTAFYLCASSPLAGHYNEQFFGPGTRLTVL.

This rearrangement joins TRBV18 to TRBJ2-7; a possible D gene is TRBD2 (5 bases). V was clipped by 3 bases and J by 0 bases, with 9 bases between them. Germline V CDR1 and CDR2: KGHSH, LQKENI. The CDR3 covers 14 residues. The CDR3 DNA reads as TGTGCCAGCTCACCGACGGGGAGCTCCTACGAGCAGTACTTC. Encoded protein: CASSPTGSSYEQYF.

The chain combines TRBV4-1 with TRBJ1-2; tentative D call: TRBD1 (5 bases). The germline V and J ends were trimmed by 3 bases and 4 bases, with 15 bases remaining between them. This CDR3 comprises 15 residues. The germline V gene encodes CDR1 MGHRA and CDR2 YSYEKL. CDR3 sequence reads: CASSQAGPGGYGYTF. In DNA, the CDR3 is TGCGCCAGCAGCCAGGCGGGTCCGGGGGGCTATGGCTACACCTTC.

The J gene is TRBJ2-1, the V gene TRBV28, with 13 bases aligning to TRBD2. CDR1 and CDR2 from the germline V gene are MDHEN and SYDVKM. J gave up 10 bases and V 2 bases, and 5 bases lay outside the gene matches. The CDR3 is 15 amino acids. CDR3 amino acids: CASSLRLAGGKEQFF. CDR3 sequence (DNA): TGTGCCAGCAGTTTAAGACTAGCGGGAGGAAAAGAGCAGTTCTTC.

This chain links TRBV5-5 with TRBJ2-1; 13 bases are a match to TRBD2. The CDR3 has 17 amino acids. The junction had 6 bases not matched to a gene; V was cut back by 0 bases and J by 6 bases. The germline V gene has CDR1 SGHKS and CDR2 YYEKEE (reference sequence). The DNA for the CDR3 is TGTGCCAGCAGCTTGGCAAGACTAGCGGGAGGCGTCAATGAGCAGTTCTTC. Protein: CASSLARLAGGVNEQFF.

The chain couples TRBV3-1 (or the pseudogene TRBV3-2) to TRBJ1-5; D gene unclear. Per germline, CDR1 LGHDT and CDR2 YNNKEL (reference sequence). The V end lost 1 base, the J end lost 6 bases, and 10 bases lay between the germline ends. CDR3 size: 14 residues. CDR3 region: CASSQGQVGQPQHF. The CDR3 nucleotides are TGTGCCAGCAGCCAAGGTCAGGTCGGTCAGCCCCAGCATTTT.

This chain connects TRBV19 to TRBJ1-2, with 7 positions matching TRBD1. V trimming: 0 bases; J trimming: 8 bases; junction bases outside the gene matches: 6. CDR1 is LNHDA and CDR2 is SQIVND in the germline V gene (reference sequence). CDR3 length equals 14 residues. The CDR3 nucleotides are TGTGCCAGTAGTATAGATGGTGGGGACAGAGGCTACACCTTC. Encoded protein: CASSIDGGDRGYTF. The variable domain in full, with the rest retrieved from reference TRBV19 and TRBJ1-2, is DGGITQSPKYLFRKEGQNVTLSCEQNLNHDAMYWYRQDPGQGLRLIYYSQIVNDFQKGDIAEGYSVSREKKESFPLTVTSAQKNPTAFYLCASSIDGGDRGYTFGSGTRLTVV.

The rearrangement uses TRBV28 and TRBJ2-5; 8 positions agree with TRBD1. V was pared by 10 bases and J by 2 bases, with 6 bases of the junction left unmatched. Germline lookup yields CDR1 MDHEN and CDR2 SYDVKM. The CDR3 is 13 amino acids. The CDR3 nucleotides read TGTGCCACCAGACAGGGGAATCAAGAGACCCAGTACTTC. Its protein product is CATRQGNQETQYF.

V gene TRBV30 combines with J gene TRBJ1-1; a possible D gene is TRBD1 (6 bases). CDR3 length equals 11 residues. Germline V CDR1 and CDR2: GTSNPN, SVGIG (reference sequence). V was clipped by 7 bases and J by 8 bases, with 14 bases between them. The CDR3: CASKGGIEAFF. For the CDR3, the DNA is TGTGCCTCAAAAGGGGGAATCGAAGCTTTCTTT.

The rearrangement links TRBV6-5 to TRBJ2-7, with no clear D. The CDR3 spans 14 residues. Trimming took off 0 bases at V and 5 bases at J, with 11 bases between the two ends. Germline V CDR1 and CDR2: MNHEY, SVGAGI. CDR3 loop: CASSYSITTNEQYF. CDR3 nucleotides: TGTGCCAGCAGTTACTCGATAACCACAAACGAGCAGTACTTC.

This clone appeared once. This chain links TRBV6-5 with TRBJ1-3; D ambiguous. The CDR3 runs 15 residues. V was shortened by 1 base and J by 1 base, with 8 bases between the two germline ends. Germline CDR1 and CDR2: MNHEY and SVGAGI. The DNA of the CDR3 is TGTGCCAGCAGTTACTTAGGCAGGTCTGGAAACACCATATATTTT. Amino acid sequence: CASSYLGRSGNTIYF.

This clone was counted a single time. The chain couples TRBV28 to TRBJ2-1, with TRBD2 matching 7 bases. The CDR3 has 16 amino acids. V shed 3 bases, J shed 0 bases, and the junction held 5 bases outside the gene matches. Germline assignment: CDR1 MDHEN and CDR2 SYDVKM. The CDR3 DNA reads as TGTGCCAGCAGTTTTAGCGGGTCTAGCTCCTACAATGAGCAGTTCTTC. This codes for CASSFSGSSSYNEQFF. Variable domain in full (rest from reference TRBV28 and TRBJ2-1): DVKVTQSSRYLVKRTGEKVFLECVQDMDHENMFWYRQDPGLGLRLIYFSYDVKMKEKGDIPEGYSVSREKKERFSLILESASTNQTSMYLCASSFSGSSSYNEQFFGPGTRLTVL.

V and J are TRBV12-3 or TRBV12-4 and TRBJ2-2; D unresolved. Trimming left V 0 bases short and J 6 bases short, with 2 bases between. This CDR3 contains 12 residues. In DNA form, the CDR3 reads TGTGCCAGCAGTTTAGCGTCCGGGGAGCTGTTTTTT. Its protein product is CASSLASGELFF.

The rearrangement joins TRBV5-4 to TRBJ1-3, with no clear D. This CDR3 region has 17 residues. V gave up 0 bases and J gave up 0 bases, with 13 bases separating them. Germline lookup yields CDR1 SGHNT and CDR2 YYREEE (reference sequence). The chain's CDR3 is CASSLAVGGTSGNTIYF. For the CDR3, the DNA is TGTGCCAGCAGCTTGGCTGTTGGCGGTACCTCTGGAAACACCATATATTTT. The entire variable domain, with the rest obtained from reference TRBV5-4 and TRBJ1-3, is as follows: ETGVTQSPTHLIKTRGQQVTLRCSSQSGHNTVSWYQQALGQGPQFIFQYYREEENGRGNFPPRFSGLQFPNYSSELNVNALELDDSALYLCASSLAVGGTSGNTIYFGEGSWLTVV.